This T cell receptor beta chain was captured by sequencing in a study of blood T cell repertoires in COVID-19 (dated by TCRdb to 2018 to 2020). Turning to the overall study: ImmuneRACE Cohort 3 recovered participants were defined by two consecutive negative NP/OP PCR tests, healthcare professional clearance, or symptom resolution. The collaborator samples originated in the United States, Italy and Spain and spanned the acute and convalescent phases of COVID-19. The prospective study material was composed of cDNA or gDNA derived from T cells, B-cell-depleted T cells, or PBMCs. Deeply sampled blood TCRbeta repertoires from subjects exposed to, actively infected with, or recovered from COVID-19 were included in the dataset. The repertoires were released in a freely available public database meant as a resource for research on the immune response to SARS-CoV-2. The samples were drawn from the first 160 participants of the ongoing ImmuneRACE study and from 1,254 subjects provided by 6 global collaborators. A de-identified subject ID, COVID-19 status, age in years and sex were almost always included in the sample metadata. Where available, HLA class I and class II types were taken from metadata supplied by the sample provider and were not determined by assay-based typing. Paper-wide results and their limitations: Clinical and demographic metadata were provided uncurated, with the amount varying by source and participant.

Trimming accounts for 5 bases at V and 4 bases at J, while the number of junction bases matched to no gene is 4. The CDR1 and CDR2 encoded by the germline V gene are MNHEY and SVGAGI. The CDR3, from cysteine to phenylalanine, totals 14 residues. Just the 42-base CDR3 DNA is kept, in frame starting at base 1. This clone was seen a few times. No cognate antigen has been identified for it. No base-level quality is on record; no much larger clone is a single base apart. The immunoSEQ Assay, a bias-controlled multiplex PCR, was used to amplify TCRbeta CDR3 regions from genomic DNA. The published analysis was carried out like this. Nucleated cell counts per sample were estimated from amplification of reference gene primers within the assay. To quantify the absolute abundance of each unique TCRbeta CDR3 rearrangement, sequence reads were collapsed and filtered. For each sample, productive Simpson clonality was calculated as the square root of Simpson's diversity index across productive rearrangements. Imported from immuneACCESS, the table was reduced by TCRdb to in-frame sequences with V and J called. These copies leave out some clones; in studies compared against another copy, an unresolved V gene accounts for under half, and the cause of the remainder is not known. V and J calls and clone size are copied from that table; D and trimming were computed from the DNA. The sample has roughly 200,000 clones on record, roughly nine tenths of them singletons. The biggest ten clones account for around 23% of the sample.

Participants in the prospective study were enrolled through a virtual design, were aged roughly 18 to 100 years, and lived in fewer than 30 United States geographic areas. To assign participants to cohorts, the prospective study relied on clinical history that participants themselves reported in a screening survey and a study questionnaire. In the prospective study, mobile phlebotomists collected whole blood, serum and a nasopharyngeal or oropharyngeal swab from each participant. Participants in the prospective study had the option to provide additional blood draws and questionnaires over a roughly 2-month period. Before DNA extraction, prospective study blood samples were shipped either frozen or at room temperature.

Input material: PBMCs or T cells enriched from blood (not recorded which). This sequence was found in a middle-aged woman in a cohort exposed to, infected with or recovered from COVID-19 (not recorded which). The sequence joins TRBV6-5 to TRBJ1-5; TRBD1 lines up with 8 middle nucleotides. The nucleotides are TGTGCCAGCAGTCCCGGGACAGGTAATCAGCCCCAGCATTTT. Its coded protein is CASSPGTGNQPQHF.